These T cell receptor beta chains were read from a single sample in a study of molecular identifiers for immune sequencing clone quantification. Via MiXCR, TCRdb re-called the PCR reads, giving one row per CDR3 protein. The table shows 250,000 to 400,000 distinct CDR3 sequences, with over 20% occurring only once. Specimen: naive CD8+ T cells from blood, with Jurkat cell RNA spiked in. Receptor source: a human donor in good health. Some libraries in this study had Jurkat cell RNA spiked in. The CDR3 runs from the conserved cysteine through the conserved F or W. D genes are given only for firm matches. Size is stated for part of the rows, as once, few or many counts, or as a class when the clone is expanded.

>TRBJ2-7|TRBD1|TRBV28|few
CASSFRQGSEQYF
TGTGCCAGCAGTTTTCGACAGGGGAGCGAGCAGTACTTC
>TRBJ1-2|NA|TRBV6-5|many
CASSYSTQSGYTF
TGTGCCAGCAGTTACTCGACCCAGTCTGGCTACACCTTC
>TRBJ2-2|NA|TRBV20-1|once
CSARDQEGATGELFF
TGCAGTGCTAGAGATCAGGAGGGGGCTACCGGGGAGCTGTTTTTT
>TRBJ2-5|NA|TRBV6-5|many
CASSYDGLQETQYF
TGTGCCAGCAGTTACGACGGCCTCCAAGAGACCCAGTACTTC
>TRBJ1-1|NA|TRBV7-9|few
CASQSLVGGEAFF
TGTGCCAGCCAAAGCTTAGTTGGGGGAGAAGCTTTCTTT
>TRBJ2-3|TRBD1|TRBV4-3|many
CASSHKPGTGLPDTQYF
TGCGCCAGCAGCCATAAACCCGGGACAGGGTTACCAGATACGCAGTATTTT
>TRBJ2-2|NA|TRBV13|many
CASSPERASTGELFF
TGTGCCAGCAGCCCTGAGAGGGCTAGCACCGGGGAGCTGTTTTTT
>TRBJ2-3|NA|TRBV29-1|many
CSVEDFTGKNSDTQYF
TGCAGCGTTGAAGATTTTACAGGGAAGAATTCAGATACGCAGTATTTT
>TRBJ1-1|NA|TRBV10-2|NA
CASSLGHQGVTEALF
TGCGCCAGCAGCCTGGGACACCAAGGGGTCACTGAAGCTCTCTTT
>TRBJ2-7|TRBD2|TRBV5-1|many
CASSLVISGGYEQYF
TGCGCCAGCAGCTTGGTAATTAGCGGGGGCTACGAGCAGTACTTC
>TRBJ1-1|TRBD1|TRBV4-3|NA
CASSRAGGETEAFF
TGCGCCAGCAGCCGAGCAGGGGGAGAAACTGAAGCTTTCTTT
>TRBJ2-7|TRBD2|TRBV27|NA
CASSLHHGTSGTYEQYF
TGTGCCAGCAGTCTGCACCACGGGACTAGCGGGACCTACGAGCAGTACTTC
>TRBJ2-1|NA|TRBV4-3|many
CASSPSSAVSYNEQFF
TGCGCCAGCAGCCCGTCTAGCGCGGTCTCCTACAATGAGCAGTTCTTC
>TRBJ2-7|NA|TRBV5-1|many
CASSVTGYEQYF
TGTGCCAGCAGCGTAACGGGCTACGAGCAGTACTTC
>TRBJ1-1|NA|TRBV18|NA
CASSGPINTEAFF
TGTGCCAGCTCGGGTCCTATCAATACTGAAGCTTTCTTT
>TRBJ2-7|TRBD2|TRBV20-1|many
CSARTRPGTSGYEQYF
TGCAGTGCTAGAACACGACCCGGGACTAGCGGGTACGAGCAGTACTTC